A selection of T cell receptor beta chains follows, all from one sample in a study of shared clonotypes between healthy human individuals. Sequencing was performed with immunoSEQ multiplex PCR; in TCRdb, only in-frame clones are kept and a portion is missing. Here the sample spans around 500,000 clones, around 80% being singletons. Sequenced material: PBMCs. The source is a woman between 35 and 50 years old in good health. Some clones in this sample may be carry-over from other donors' samples. The CDR3 runs from the conserved cysteine through the conserved F or W. A D gene is named only where the DNA matches it firmly. Some rows have no size entry. The others give once, few or many, or a class for an expanded clone.

d_call clone_size j_call v_call cdr3_aa cdr3_nt
TRBD2 once TRBJ2-7 TRBV7-9 CASSATGSGGSAEQYF TGTGCCAGCAGCGCAACAGGAAGCGGCGGGAGTGCCGAGCAGTACTTC
TRBD2 - TRBJ2-3 TRBV5-1 CASSLEGGRGDTQYF TGCGCCAGCAGCTTGGAGGGAGGGCGCGGGGATACGCAGTATTTT
- - TRBJ1-1 TRBV28 CASHQGNTEAFF TGTGCCTCTCACCAGGGAAACACTGAAGCTTTCTTT
- - TRBJ2-7 TRBV19 CASSADNPASYEQYF TGTGCCAGTAGTGCGGACAATCCAGCCTCCTACGAGCAGTACTTC
TRBD1 few TRBJ1-1 TRBV19 CASSKGSRTGGSLETEAFF TGTGCCAGTAGTAAGGGGTCCCGGACAGGGGGCTCTTTAGAGACTGAAGCTTTCTTT
- once TRBJ1-3 TRBV6-6 CASSYTDSRSGNTIYF TGTGCCAGCAGTTACACGGACAGCCGCTCTGGAAACACCATATATTTT
- few TRBJ1-3 TRBV10-3 CAISSPSSGNTIYF TGTGCCATCAGCTCGCCCAGCTCTGGAAACACCATATATTTT
- few TRBJ2-7 TRBV2 CASSGGFYEQYF TGTGCCAGCAGTGGCGGATTCTACGAGCAGTACTTC
TRBD1 - TRBJ2-7 TRBV2 CASSRDRGDEQYF TGTGCCAGCAGTAGGGACAGGGGCGACGAGCAGTACTTC
- - TRBJ2-7 TRBV7-2 CASSFAVSYEQYF TGTGCCAGCAGCTTTGCGGTGTCCTACGAGCAGTACTTC
TRBD2 - TRBJ2-5 TRBV5-4 CASSTQTSGDQETQYF TGTGCCAGCAGCACCCAGACTAGCGGGGACCAAGAGACCCAGTACTTC
- - TRBJ2-2 TRBV27 CASSFDQNTGELFF TGTGCCAGCAGTTTTGATCAGAACACCGGGGAGCTGTTTTTT
- few TRBJ1-4 TRBV4-2 CASSLGGGRFEKLFF TGTGCCAGCAGCCTCGGCGGTGGACGGTTTGAAAAACTGTTTTTT
- - TRBJ1-1 TRBV5-5 CASSATASSSEAFF TGTGCCAGCAGCGCTACAGCAAGCTCGTCTGAAGCTTTCTTT
- few TRBJ2-3 TRBV5-1 CASSLTPADTQYF TGCGCCAGCAGCTTAACGCCGGCGGATACGCAGTATTTT
- - TRBJ1-1 TRBV10-3 CAISESIRGGTEAFF TGTGCCATCAGTGAGTCTATTCGCGGGGGCACTGAAGCTTTCTTT
TRBD1 - TRBJ2-5 TRBV4-2 CASSQADRDSFGETQYF TGTGCCAGCAGCCAAGCGGACAGGGATTCATTCGGAGAGACCCAGTACTTC
TRBD2 - TRBJ2-7 TRBV7-2 CASSLVAGGPGEQYF TGTGCCAGCAGCTTAGTTGCGGGAGGGCCGGGGGAGCAGTACTTC
TRBD1 - TRBJ2-1 TRBV7-2 CASSYTGTGMSNEQFF TGTGCCAGCAGTTATACCGGGACAGGGATGAGCAATGAGCAGTTCTTC
- - TRBJ2-3 TRBV11-1 CASSSGVGTDTQYF TGTGCCAGCAGCTCCGGTGTGGGCACAGATACGCAGTATTTT
TRBD1 - TRBJ2-7 TRBV18 CASSPRTGHTYEQYF TGTGCCAGCTCACCACGGACAGGACATACCTACGAGCAGTACTTC